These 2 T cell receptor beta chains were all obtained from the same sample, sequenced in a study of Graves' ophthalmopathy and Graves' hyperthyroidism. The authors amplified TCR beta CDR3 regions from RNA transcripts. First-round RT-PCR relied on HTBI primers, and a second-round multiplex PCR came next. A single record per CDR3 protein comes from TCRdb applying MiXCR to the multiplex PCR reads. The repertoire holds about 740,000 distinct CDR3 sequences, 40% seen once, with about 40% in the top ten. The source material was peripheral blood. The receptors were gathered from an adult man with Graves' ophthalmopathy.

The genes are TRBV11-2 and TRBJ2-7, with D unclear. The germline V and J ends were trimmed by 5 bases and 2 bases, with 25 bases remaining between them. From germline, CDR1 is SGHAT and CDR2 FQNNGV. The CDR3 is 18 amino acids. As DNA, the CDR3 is TGTGCCAGCAGCCAAGGCCTTGCAGGACGACGTACCGCCTACGAGCAGTACTTC. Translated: CASSQGLAGRRTAYEQYF. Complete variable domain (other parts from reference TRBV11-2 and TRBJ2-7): EAGVAQSPRYKIIEKRQSVAFWCNPISGHATLYWYQQILGQGPKLLIQFQNNGVVDDSQLPKDRFSAERLKGVDSTLKIQPAKLEDSAVYLCASSQGLAGRRTAYEQYFGPGTRLTVT.

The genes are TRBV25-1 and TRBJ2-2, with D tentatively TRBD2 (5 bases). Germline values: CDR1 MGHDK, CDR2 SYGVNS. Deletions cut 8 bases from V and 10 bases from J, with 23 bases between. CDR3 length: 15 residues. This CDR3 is CASVRTAINPTELFF. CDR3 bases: TGTGCCAGCGTCAGGACTGCGATAAATCCGACGGAGCTGTTTTTT.